One sample yielded the 12 T cell receptor beta chains listed below, sequenced in a study of PD-1 blockade in classical Hodgkin lymphoma. Data came from immunoSEQ multiplex PCR; TCRdb stores just in-frame clones and leaves some out. The sample lists approximately 9,800 clones, 60% to 80% seen once, with approximately 4.1% in the top ten. There was relapse after autologous stem cell transplantation in every patient, and there was variation in brentuximab vedotin exposure. Purification of CD4+ T cells from thawed PBMCs was performed via magnetic negative selection. This specimen was CD4+ T cells from blood, taken at baseline. The receptors come from a human donor with classical Hodgkin lymphoma.

The V gene is TRBV28, the J gene TRBJ2-7; D might be TRBD1 (6 bases). Trimming took 6 bases from V and 0 from J, leaving 15 bases between them. Germline CDR1 and CDR2: MDHEN and SYDVKM. The CDR3 is 15 residues long. CDR3 nucleotide sequence: TGTGCCAGCAGCGTGAGGGGGTCGACCTCCTACGAGCAGTACTTC. Translating it yields CASSVRGSTSYEQYF.

The CDR3: CASSEGTLNQPQHF. The CDR3 bases are TGTGCCAGCAGTGAGGGGACCCTCAATCAGCCCCAGCATTTT. The V and J genes are TRBV6-1 and TRBJ1-5; TRBD1 might be the D (5 bases). Trimming took off 3 bases at V and 3 bases at J, with 9 bases between the two ends. The CDR3 runs to 14 residues. Germline V lookup: CDR1 MNHNS, CDR2 SASEGT.

The chain combines TRBV6-4 with TRBJ1-2; 10 nucleotides line up with TRBD1. Trimming at V came to 6 bases and at J to 4 bases, leaving 5 bases not matched to a gene. Germline values: CDR1 MRHNA, CDR2 SNTAGT. This CDR3 is 14 amino acids long. CDR3 sequence: CASRRTGGSYGYTF. The CDR3 DNA sequence: TGTGCCAGCAGAAGGACAGGGGGATCCTATGGCTACACCTTC.

The chain combines TRBV6-6 with TRBJ1-1; tentatively, D is TRBD1 (5 bases). Germline-derived CDR1 and CDR2 are MNHNY and SVGAGI (reference sequence). The CDR3 extends over 14 amino acids. V dropped 4 bases and J dropped 4 bases, with 13 bases sitting between them. CDR3: CASSSSGTSTEAFF. In DNA, the CDR3 is TGTGCCAGCAGTTCCTCCGGGACGAGCACTGAAGCTTTCTTT.

This rearrangement joins TRBV6-5 to TRBJ2-2; 9 bases agree with TRBD2. Per germline, CDR1 MNHEY and CDR2 SVGAGI. This CDR3 is built from 16 residues. J lost 5 bases, V lost 0 bases, and 4 bases had no gene match. The DNA of the CDR3 is TGTGCCAGCAGTTACTCGAGAGCGGGAGGAACCGGGGAGCTGTTTTTT. This sequence encodes CASSYSRAGGTGELFF.

The CDR3 protein is CATRTSGRNEQFF. The CDR3 region has the DNA TGTGCCACCCGGACTAGCGGGAGGAACGAGCAGTTCTTC. The chain joins TRBV4-2 to TRBJ2-1; 14 bases are a match to TRBD2. V lost 10 bases, J lost 10 bases, and 6 bases stayed unmatched. CDR1 is LGHNA, CDR2 YNFKEQ, per germline. This CDR3 region has 13 residues.

DNA for the CDR3: TGTGCCAGCAGCTTGTCACAGGGGCGGGAGCAGTACTTC. It specifies CASSLSQGREQYF. The chain carries TRBV7-8 and TRBJ2-7; TRBD1 agrees at 7 bases. The CDR3 totals 13 residues. V was clipped by 3 bases and J by 7 bases; unmatched bases: 6. Germline V gene sequence: CDR1 SGHVS, CDR2 FQNEAQ.

With respect to this clone: Different DNA sequences within this sample yield the same CDR3. The chain couples TRBV9 to TRBJ2-7; D unclear. Trimming stripped 0 bases from V and 0 bases from J, with 7 bases between. The CDR3 is 14 residues long. Germline V gene lookup returns CDR1 SGDLS and CDR2 YYNGEE. Written as DNA, the CDR3 is TGTGCCAGCAGCGTAGAAGGGTCCTCCTACGAGCAGTACTTC. It specifies CASSVEGSSYEQYF.

In regard to this clone: Different DNA sequences within this sample yield the same CDR3. V gene TRBV7-2 combines with J gene TRBJ2-3, with no clear D. Trimming took off 1 base at V and 3 bases at J, with 5 bases between the two ends. There are 13 residues in the CDR3. From germline, CDR1 is SGHTA and CDR2 FQGNSA. The CDR3 DNA follows: TGTGCCAGCAGCTTAGGTGTTACAGATACGCAGTATTTT. Protein: CASSLGVTDTQYF.

The chain combines TRBV11-1 with TRBJ2-6, with D possibly matching TRBD2 (7 bases). V was cut by 1 base and J by 0 bases, with 16 bases left in between. This CDR3 region has 19 residues. CDR1 is SGHAT, CDR2 FQDESV, per germline (reference sequence). CDR3 region: CASSLGGGTGPSGANVLTF. CDR3 in DNA: TGTGCCAGCAGCTTAGGGGGGGGAACAGGGCCCTCTGGGGCCAACGTCCTGACTTTC.

CDR3 sequence reads: CASSYSGRSPEAFF. The CDR3 bases are TGTGCCAGCAGTTACTCGGGACGTTCCCCTGAAGCTTTCTTT. The rearrangement joins TRBV6-5 to TRBJ1-1; D is possibly TRBD1 (5 bases). The V gene's germline CDR1 is MNHEY and CDR2 SVGAGI. This CDR3 is 14 amino acids long. The V end lost 0 bases, the J end lost 6 bases, and 11 bases lay between the germline ends.

By its share, this clone is large. The chain combines TRBV5-1 with TRBJ2-1, with 11 nucleotides matching TRBD2. Germline V gives CDR1 SGHRS, CDR2 YFSETQ. The CDR3 has 18 residues. V lost 3 bases, J lost 6 bases, and 14 bases stayed unmatched. CDR3 bases: TGCGCCAGCAGCTCGATAATAACTAGCGGGAGCGGGCGCAATGAGCAGTTCTTC. Amino acids: CASSSIITSGSGRNEQFF.